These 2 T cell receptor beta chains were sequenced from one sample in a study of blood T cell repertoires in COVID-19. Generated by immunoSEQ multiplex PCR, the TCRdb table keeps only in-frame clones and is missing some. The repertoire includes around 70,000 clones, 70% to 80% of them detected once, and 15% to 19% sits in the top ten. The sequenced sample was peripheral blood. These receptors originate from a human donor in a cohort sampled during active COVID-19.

The CDR3 DNA reads TGTGCCAGCAGCTTAGTTGGGACAGTGATTTTGGCAGATACGCAGTATTTT. It encodes CASSLVGTVILADTQYF. The chain combines TRBV7-9 with TRBJ2-3, with 7 bases fitting TRBD1. Germline values: CDR1 SEHNR, CDR2 FQNEAQ (reference sequence). The length of the CDR3 is 17 residues. V lost 1 base to trimming and J lost 4 bases; unmatched junction nucleotides: 11.

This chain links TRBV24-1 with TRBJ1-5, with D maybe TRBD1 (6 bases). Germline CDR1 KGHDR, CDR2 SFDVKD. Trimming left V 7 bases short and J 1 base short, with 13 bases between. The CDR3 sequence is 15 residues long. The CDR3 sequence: CATRLRTASNQPQHF. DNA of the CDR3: TGTGCCACCAGACTAAGGACAGCAAGCAATCAGCCCCAGCATTTT.